The 16 T cell receptor beta chains below come from one sample, sequenced in a study of CD8+CD57+ T cells in acquired aplastic anemia. The TCR beta profiling, which covered VDJ combination and CDR3 sequence, was carried out using genomic DNA as the template. One entry per CDR3 protein, called by TCRdb with MiXCR from the reads. The sample holds around 170,000 distinct CDR3 sequences; around 60% are singletons and the top ten take over 40%. The source material was sorted CD4+, CD8+, or CD8+CD57+ T cells (not recorded which) from PBMCs. All receptors come from a human donor in good health.

The chain links TRBV7-9 to TRBJ2-7, with 13 bases fitting TRBD2. The CDR3 totals 17 residues. In germline, CDR1 is SEHNR, CDR2 FQNEAQ (reference sequence). V lost 5 bases, J lost 2 bases, and 9 bases stayed unmatched. The CDR3 DNA is TGTGCCAGCAGCCTCCTAGCCGGGACTAGCGGGACCTACGAGCAGTACTTC. Amino acid sequence: CASSLLAGTSGTYEQYF.

The rearrangement uses TRBV19 and TRBJ2-7; D is possibly TRBD2 (6 bases). V shed 6 bases and J shed 6 bases, with 15 bases lying between them. The V gene's germline CDR1 is LNHDA and CDR2 SQIVND (reference sequence). The CDR3 contains 13 residues. CDR3 bases: TGTGCCAGTAGCCCCGGGCGGGGTCTCGAGCAGTACTTC. Residues: CASSPGRGLEQYF.

With regard to this clonotype: At one end, the junction sequence differs from germline, possibly due to a read error. The genes are TRBV20-1 and TRBJ2-7; TRBD2 aligns across 7 bases. Germline CDR1 DFQATT, CDR2 SNEGSKA (reference sequence). CDR3 length: 10 amino acids. CDR3 sequence (DNA): TGCAGTGCTAGAGGGGAGGGGCTGGTCTTC. Its translation is CSARGEGLVF.

This chain connects TRBV12-3 or TRBV12-4 to TRBJ2-7; D gene unclear. V was cut by 6 bases and J by 4 bases, with 10 bases left in between. The CDR3 extends over 12 amino acids. The CDR3 DNA sequence: TGTGCCAGCAGACAGAGACGGTACGAGCAGTACTTC. The encoded protein is CASRQRRYEQYF.

This clonotype was seen more than once but under ten times. The genes are TRBV6-2 or TRBV6-3 and TRBJ2-2; 10 bases map to TRBD2. With V trimmed by 4 bases and J by 0 bases, 8 bases remained unmatched. Germline V lookup: CDR1 MNHEY, CDR2 SVGEGT. The CDR3 consists of 18 residues. This chain's CDR3 is CASSLTSGTLTNTGELFF. The CDR3 DNA is TGTGCCAGCAGTTTAACTAGCGGGACCTTAACGAACACCGGGGAGCTGTTTTTT.

The genes are TRBV7-2 and TRBJ2-7, with 7 positions matching TRBD1. The germline gives CDR1 SGHTA, CDR2 FQGNSA. This CDR3 contains 14 residues. The junction had 4 bases not matched to a gene; V was cut back by 5 bases and J by 0 bases. CDR3 bases: TGTGCCAGCAGCCCCGGGACAGACTCCTACGAGCAGTACTTC. The encoded protein is CASSPGTDSYEQYF.

The chain carries TRBV20-1 and TRBJ2-7; D tentatively fits TRBD1 or TRBD2 (5 bases each). This CDR3 is built from 13 residues. Trimming removed 6 bases at V and 0 bases at J, with 12 bases between. Germline values: CDR1 DFQATT, CDR2 SNEGSKA (reference sequence). Here the CDR3 DNA reads TGCAGTGCCGGGACGGTTAACTCCTACGAGCAGTACTTC. This gives the protein CSAGTVNSYEQYF.

This clonotype was seen only once. At one end, the junction sequence differs from germline, possibly due to a read error. This chain connects TRBV10-3 to TRBJ1-6, with D possibly TRBD1 on 5 matching bases. The germline V gene encodes CDR1 ENHRY and CDR2 SYGVKD. The CDR3 has 14 amino acids. In DNA, the CDR3 is TGTGCCAGCAGTGAAGAGCAGGGTCCTTCACCCCTCCACTTT. It yields the protein CASSEEQGPSPLHF.

A single count supports this clonotype. The chain combines TRBV5-1 with TRBJ1-5; no clear D gene. This CDR3 is built from 13 residues. CDR1 is SGHRS and CDR2 is YFSETQ in the germline V gene. V was clipped by 0 bases and J by 5 bases, with 6 bases between them. CDR3 DNA sequence: TGCGCCAGCAGCTTGGGGGTAGATCAGCCCCAGCATTTT. The encoded protein is CASSLGVDQPQHF.

The chain combines TRBV20-1 with TRBJ2-5; the D gene could be TRBD1 or TRBD2 (5 bases each). Trimming stripped 0 bases from V and 3 bases from J, with 8 bases between. The CDR3 extends over 13 amino acids. Germline loops: CDR1 DFQATT, CDR2 SNEGSKA (reference sequence). This chain's CDR3 is CSARDGTEETQYF. As DNA, the CDR3 is TGCAGTGCTAGAGACGGGACGGAAGAGACCCAGTACTTC.

This clonotype has more than one count but fewer than ten. CDR3 DNA: TGTGCCAGCAACGAAGGGCTAGCATTCCCCGGGGAGCTGTTTTTT. Protein sequence: CASNEGLAFPGELFF. The rearrangement links TRBV7-2 to TRBJ2-2; D is perhaps TRBD2 (5 bases). V lost 7 bases to trimming and J lost 6 bases, with 18 bases between them. The CDR3 covers 15 residues. The germline V gene has CDR1 SGHTA and CDR2 FQGNSA.

DNA of the CDR3: TGTGCCAGCAGCGTGGGGACCCACAGCACAGATACGCAGTATTTT. The encoded protein is CASSVGTHSTDTQYF. V and J are TRBV9 and TRBJ2-3; D could derive from TRBD1 or TRBD2 (5 bases each). The CDR3 is 15 amino acids. Trimming removed 2 bases from V and 0 bases from J, with 10 bases in between. CDR1 and CDR2 (germline): SGDLS, YYNGEE. The full variable domain, its missing parts supplied by reference TRBV9 and TRBJ2-3, is DSGVTQTPKHLITATGQRVTLRCSPRSGDLSVYWYQQSLDQGLQFLIQYYNGEERAKGNILERFSAQQFPDLHSELNLSSLELGDSALYFCASSVGTHSTDTQYFGPGTRLTVL.

The rearrangement uses TRBV6-1 and TRBJ1-2; perhaps TRBD1 as D (5 bases). Trimming removed 6 bases at V and 0 bases at J, with 11 bases between. The CDR3 has 14 residues. Germline CDR1 MNHNS, CDR2 SASEGT. CDR3: CASSKGATNYGYTF. The CDR3 DNA is TGTGCCAGCAGCAAAGGGGCCACTAACTATGGCTACACCTTC.

The chain links TRBV7-9 to TRBJ2-3; no reliable D call. V lost 1 base and J 1 base, leaving 9 bases between the germline ends. CDR1 is SEHNR and CDR2 is FQNEAQ in the germline V gene (reference sequence). The CDR3 spans 15 residues. The CDR3 loop reads CASSLGGIGTDTQYF. The CDR3 nucleotides are TGTGCCAGCAGCTTAGGGGGAATAGGCACAGATACGCAGTATTTT.

V gene TRBV20-1 combines with J gene TRBJ1-5; a weak D match, TRBD1 (6 bases). This CDR3 is built from 12 residues. Trimming pared 6 bases from V and 6 bases from J, leaving 12 bases between. Germline V CDR1 and CDR2: DFQATT, SNEGSKA (reference sequence). CDR3 sequence reads: CSAHTGSQPQHF. The DNA for the CDR3 is TGCAGTGCGCATACAGGGTCTCAGCCCCAGCATTTT.

A word on this clonotype: A read error may produce the germline difference seen at one junction end. The chain has TRBV24-1 and TRBJ2-1, with D hard to call. The CDR3 is 15 residues long. Per the germline V gene, CDR1 is KGHDR and CDR2 is SFDVKD. CDR3 nucleotide sequence: TGTGCCAGCAGTTTAGGAATTCGCCCCTACGATGAGCAGTTCTTC. Its translation is CASSLGIRPYDEQFF.